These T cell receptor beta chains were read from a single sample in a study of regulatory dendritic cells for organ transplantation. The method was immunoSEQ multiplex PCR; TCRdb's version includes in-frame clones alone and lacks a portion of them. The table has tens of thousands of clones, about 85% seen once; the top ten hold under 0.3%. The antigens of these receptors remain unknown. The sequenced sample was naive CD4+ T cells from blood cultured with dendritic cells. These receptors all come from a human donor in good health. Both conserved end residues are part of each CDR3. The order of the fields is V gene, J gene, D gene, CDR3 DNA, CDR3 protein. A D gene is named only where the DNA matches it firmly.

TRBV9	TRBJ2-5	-	TGTGCCAGCAGCGTAGTTGGAGGTCTTGGAGAGACCCAGTACTTC	CASSVVGGLGETQYF
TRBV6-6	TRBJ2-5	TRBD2	TGTGCCAGCAGTCCAGCGGGGGGCTACCAAGAGACCCAGTACTTC	CASSPAGGYQETQYF
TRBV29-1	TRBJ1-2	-	TGCAGCGTTGCTGGGGGGCTCGGCTACACCTTC	CSVAGGLGYTF
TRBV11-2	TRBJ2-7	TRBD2	TGTGCCAGCAGCTTAGGCGGCGGGGGATCCTACGAGCAGTACTTC	CASSLGGGGSYEQYF
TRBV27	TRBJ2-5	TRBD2	TGTGCCAGCAGTTTCAAGCGGGAGTATCAAGAGACCCAGTACTTC	CASSFKREYQETQYF
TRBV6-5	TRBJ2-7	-	TGTGCCAGCAGTTACTCGGACAGATCGAGCTCCTACGAGCAGTACTTC	CASSYSDRSSSYEQYF
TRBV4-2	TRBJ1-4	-	TGTGCCAGCAGCCAAGATCAGGGGCTTAATGAAAAACTGTTTTTT	CASSQDQGLNEKLFF
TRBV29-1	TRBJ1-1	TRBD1	TGCAGCGGACAACAGGGGAGGAACACTGAAGCTTTCTTT	CSGQQGRNTEAFF
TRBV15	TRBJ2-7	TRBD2	TGTGCCACCAGCAGAGATTGGGAGGGAGAGCAGTACTTC	CATSRDWEGEQYF
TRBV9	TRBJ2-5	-	TGTGCCAGCAGCGTAAGGCTGGGGGTGAGCCAAGAGACCCAGTACTTC	CASSVRLGVSQETQYF
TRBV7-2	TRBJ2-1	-	TGTGCCAGCAGCTTAGCGCTGCTAGGCGGTGAGCAGTTCTTC	CASSLALLGGEQFF
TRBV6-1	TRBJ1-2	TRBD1	TGTGCCAGCAGTACTGCCGGGACAGGGGGCAGGGGCTACACCTTC	CASSTAGTGGRGYTF
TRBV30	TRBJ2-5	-	TGTGCCTGGAGGGGGTCCTTGCGTGGGACCCAGTACTTC	CAWRGSLRGTQYF